Shown below are 21 T cell receptor beta chains from a single sample sequenced in a study of blood T cells in healthy people across ages. Through a sample-barcoded 5' primer and a J-beta primer mix, a second PCR was run for about 6 to 11 cycles. TCRdb fed the 5' RACE reads into MiXCR, producing one record per CDR3 protein. The sample lists around 1,000,000 distinct CDR3 sequences, roughly 24% occurring once. This sample was also put to use in a study of T cells of mothers and their children.

The specimen was blood. These receptors were taken from a girl aged 2 to 9 in good health.

In its sample, this clonotype was seen a few times. The chain has TRBV15 and TRBJ1-6, with D tentatively TRBD1 (5 bases). Trimming removed 3 bases from V and 8 bases from J, with 14 bases in between. Germline assignment: CDR1 LNHNV and CDR2 YYDKDF (reference sequence). This CDR3 has 15 amino acids. The CDR3 sequence: CATSSLGGLDSPLHF. The CDR3 bases are TGTGCCACCAGCAGTTTGGGGGGTTTGGATTCACCCCTCCACTTT.

This clonotype is a singleton in its sample. This chain uses TRBV7-2 with TRBJ2-1; TRBD1 matches at 7 bases. V was pared by 5 bases and J by 3 bases, with 7 bases of the junction left unmatched. CDR3 length: 15 amino acids. The germline V gene has CDR1 SGHTA and CDR2 FQGNSA. In DNA, the CDR3 is TGTGCCAGCAGCCTGGGGGACAGCCTCTACAATGAGCAGTTCTTC. The encoded protein is CASSLGDSLYNEQFF.

The CDR3 DNA follows: TGTGCCAGCAGTTCAAGGGGCTGGTATGGCTACACCTTC. Translated: CASSSRGWYGYTF. The chain recombines TRBV12-3 or TRBV12-4 with TRBJ1-2, with TRBD1 as a possible D gene (5 bases). Trimming cost V 4 bases and J 5 bases, with 11 bases left between them. This CDR3 contains 13 residues.

This clonotype was counted a few times. The genes are TRBV12-3 or TRBV12-4 and TRBJ1-4, with D perhaps TRBD1 (5 bases). This CDR3 has 14 residues. Deletions cut 1 base from V and 8 bases from J, with 11 bases between. Here the CDR3 DNA reads TGTGCCAGCAGTTTAGGGAGGGACGGGGAAAAACTGTTTTTT. This sequence encodes CASSLGRDGEKLFF.

This clonotype has a handful of counts. The chain uses TRBV3-1 and TRBJ1-1; no clear D. The V and J ends lost 2 bases and 11 bases respectively, with 12 bases between them. Germline V gives CDR1 LGHDT, CDR2 YNNKEL (reference sequence). CDR3 length equals 12 residues. CDR3 sequence: CASSQSTLKAFF. The CDR3 DNA reads TGTGCCAGCAGCCAAAGCACCTTGAAGGCTTTCTTT.

The CDR3 DNA reads as TGTGCCAGCAGCTTAGTGGACGGAGACTATGGCTACACCTTC. It codes for CASSLVDGDYGYTF. The chain carries TRBV7-3 and TRBJ1-2; D gene ambiguous. The V gene lost 2 bases and the J gene lost 3 bases, with 10 bases spanning the gap. The germline V gene has CDR1 SGHTA and CDR2 FQGTGA. The CDR3 has 14 residues. Full variable domain (remainder filled in from reference TRBV7-3 and TRBJ1-2): GAGVSQTPSNKVTEKGKYVELRCDPISGHTALYWYRQSLGQGPEFLIYFQGTGAADDSGLPNDRFFAVRPEGSVSTLKIQRTERGDSAVYLCASSLVDGDYGYTFGSGTRLTVV.

This clonotype was detected a few times. The chain employs TRBV7-2 and TRBJ2-7; TRBD1 matches at 10 bases. The germline V gene has CDR1 SGHTA and CDR2 FQGNSA. The CDR3 runs to 15 residues. Trimming cost V 3 bases and J 4 bases; bases outside gene matches: 6. CDR3 loop: CASSFPTGGTYEQYF. The CDR3, as DNA: TGTGCCAGCAGCTTCCCGACAGGGGGCACGTACGAGCAGTACTTC.

V gene TRBV12-3 or TRBV12-4 combines with J gene TRBJ2-5; D ambiguous. The J call may be wrong; the DNA end is better matched by TRBJ2-7. CDR3 length: 16 amino acids. The CDR3 region is CASSHEYRALTYEQYF. CDR3 nucleotides: TGTGCCAGCAGTCACGAATACCGGGCCCTGACCTACGAGCAGTACTTC.

This clonotype occurred a few times. For the CDR3, the DNA is TGTGCTAGTGGTTTGGACCGTACAGAAGGGCCAGAGACCCAGTACTTC. This sequence encodes CASGLDRTEGPETQYF. This chain joins TRBV12-5 and TRBJ2-5; no reliable D call. V was clipped by 1 base and J by 4 bases, with 16 bases between them. The CDR3 spans 16 residues. Germline V gene sequence: CDR1 LGHNT, CDR2 FRNRAP.

This clonotype was seen a few times. The chain is built from TRBV12-3 or TRBV12-4 and TRBJ1-6; TRBD1 is a possible D gene (6 bases). Trimming cost V 7 bases and J 7 bases, with 14 bases left between them. The CDR3 is made up of 14 amino acids. The chain's CDR3 is CASTLGQLNSPLHF. CDR3 DNA: TGTGCCAGCACATTAGGACAGCTAAATTCACCCCTCCACTTT.

This clonotype has only a few counts. J is TRBJ2-5 and V is TRBV10-3; D not certain. CDR3 length: 11 residues. Germline lookup yields CDR1 ENHRY and CDR2 SYGVKD. V was pared by 4 bases and J by 4 bases, with 4 bases between. CDR3 sequence: CAISVGETQYF. CDR3 in DNA: TGTGCCATCAGTGTGGGAGAGACCCAGTACTTC.

CDR3 region: CASSLNDLQETQYF. In DNA form, the CDR3 reads TGTGCCAGCAGTTTAAACGACCTACAAGAGACCCAGTACTTC. This chain connects TRBV12-3 or TRBV12-4 to TRBJ2-5; D gene ambiguous. V was pared by 2 bases and J by 2 bases, with 9 bases between. The CDR3 length is 14 residues.

This clonotype was observed a few times. The rearrangement links TRBV12-3 or TRBV12-4 to TRBJ1-2; no clear D gene. The V end lost 7 bases, the J end lost 3 bases, and 12 bases lay between the germline ends. There are 13 residues in the CDR3. CDR3 sequence (DNA): TGTGCCAGCACAGACCGCCCTTACTATGGCTACACCTTC. Translating it yields CASTDRPYYGYTF.

V and J are TRBV3-1 and TRBJ1-4; 8 bases map to TRBD1. The CDR3 has 16 amino acids. V shed 0 bases and J 5 bases; nucleotides not matched to a gene: 5. Germline CDR1 and CDR2: LGHDT and YNNKEL (reference sequence). Here the CDR3 DNA reads TGTGCCAGCAGCCAAGATTTGAGACAGGGGAATGAAAAACTGTTTTTT. This translates into CASSQDLRQGNEKLFF. Full variable domain (rest looked up from reference TRBV3-1 and TRBJ1-4): DTAVSQTPKYLVTQMGNDKSIKCEQNLGHDTMYWYKQDSKKFLKIMFSYNNKELIINETVPNRFSPKSPDKAHLNLHINSLELGDSAVYFCASSQDLRQGNEKLFFGSGTQLSVL.

V and J are TRBV3-1 and TRBJ2-2; D unclear. V was shortened by 1 base and J by 1 base, with 10 bases between the two germline ends. The CDR3 has 16 amino acids. Germline V gene data show CDR1 as LGHDT and CDR2 as YNNKEL (reference sequence). The CDR3 reads CASSQALLKNTGELFF. The CDR3, as DNA: TGTGCCAGCAGCCAAGCTCTCCTAAAGAACACCGGGGAGCTGTTTTTT.

This clonotype was observed a few times. The chain recombines TRBV7-2 with TRBJ2-2, with TRBD1 matching 10 bases. CDR1 and CDR2 (germline): SGHTA, FQGNSA. V lost 0 bases, J lost 5 bases, and 6 bases stayed unmatched. The CDR3 is 17 amino acids. The CDR3 protein is CASSLARGQGPTGELFF. The CDR3 DNA reads TGTGCCAGCAGCTTAGCGAGGGGACAGGGGCCTACCGGGGAGCTGTTTTTT. The full variable domain, with the rest looked up from reference TRBV7-2 and TRBJ2-2, is GAGVSQSPSNKVTEKGKDVELRCDPISGHTALYWYRQSLGQGLEFLIYFQGNSAPDKSGLPSDRFSAERTGGSVSTLTIQRTQQEDSAVYLCASSLARGQGPTGELFFGEGSRLTVL.

The rearrangement links TRBV7-9 to TRBJ2-7; a weak D match, TRBD2 (5 bases). The V end lost 6 bases, the J end lost 7 bases, and 19 bases lay between the germline ends. CDR1 is SEHNR and CDR2 is FQNEAQ in the germline V gene (reference sequence). The CDR3 has 14 residues. CDR3 sequence (DNA): TGTGCCAGCAGTTCGGGCACGCCGGGGTGGGAGCAGTACTTC. Translating it yields CASSSGTPGWEQYF.

This chain uses TRBV7-9 with TRBJ2-7, with 8 bases that match TRBD2. The junction had 9 bases not matched to a gene; V was cut back by 2 bases and J by 3 bases. The CDR3 has 16 residues. CDR1 is SEHNR and CDR2 is FQNEAQ in the germline V gene (reference sequence). CDR3 in DNA: TGTGCCAGCAGCTTACTGACTAGCGAGAATATCTACGAGCAGTACTTC. As protein: CASSLLTSENIYEQYF.

This clonotype has only a few counts. The V call is TRBV7-8, the J call TRBJ2-5, with TRBD1 matching 10 bases. The DNA end is a closer match to TRBJ2-7, so the J assignment may be wrong. The CDR3 loop spans 18 amino acids. Germline CDR1 reads SGHVS; CDR2 reads FQNEAQ. DNA for the CDR3: TGTGCCAGCAGCTCCTCCCATGGGGACAGGGGTCCCTCCTACGAGCAGTACTTC. This sequence encodes CASSSSHGDRGPSYEQYF.

The rearrangement links TRBV28 to TRBJ2-1; D remains unclear. This CDR3 region has 12 residues. CDR1 and CDR2 (germline): MDHEN, SYDVKM. The germline V and J ends were trimmed by 10 bases and 4 bases, with 11 bases remaining between them. In DNA, the CDR3 is TGTGCCACCACCAGATTATACAATGAGCAGTTCTTC. Encoded protein: CATTRLYNEQFF.

As regards this clonotype: A much larger clonotype is one base distant, so this may be a read error. This sequence joins TRBV25-1 and TRBJ1-6; 9 bases agree with TRBD1. Unmatched junction bases numbered 7, after V lost 6 bases and J lost 7 bases. Germline CDR1 and CDR2: MGHDK and SYGVNS. The CDR3 is 15 amino acids. The CDR3 region is CASRPAGQGNSPLHF. For the CDR3, the DNA is TGTGCCAGCAGACCCGCGGGACAGGGAAATTCACCCCTCCACTTT.